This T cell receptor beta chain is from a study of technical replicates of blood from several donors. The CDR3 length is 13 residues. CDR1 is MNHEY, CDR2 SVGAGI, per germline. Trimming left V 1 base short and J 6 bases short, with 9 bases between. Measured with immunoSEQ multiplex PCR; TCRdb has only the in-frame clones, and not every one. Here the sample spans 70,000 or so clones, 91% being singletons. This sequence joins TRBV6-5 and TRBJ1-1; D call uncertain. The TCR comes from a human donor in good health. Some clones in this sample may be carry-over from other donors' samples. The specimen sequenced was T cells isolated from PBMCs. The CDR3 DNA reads TGTGCCAGCAGTTACTGGGAGTGGTCTGAAGCTTTCTTT. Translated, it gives CASSYWEWSEAFF.